A selection of T cell receptor beta chains follows, all from one sample in a study of T cells in Graves' hyperthyroidism and ophthalmopathy. Each CDR3 protein gets one entry after TCRdb re-called the multiplex PCR reads with MiXCR. The data contain 250,000 to 300,000 distinct CDR3 sequences, around 19% of them singletons. Sequenced sample: blood. These receptor sequences come from a man aged 45 to 65 with Graves' ophthalmopathy. Both conserved end residues are part of each CDR3. The order of the fields is D gene, V gene, clone size, J gene, CDR3 protein, CDR3 DNA. A D gene is named only where the DNA matches it firmly. The size of a clone is reported for some rows only, either as once, few or many, or as a class for expanded clones.

NA	TRBV7-9	many	TRBJ2-7	CAILGGSYEQYF	TGTGCCATATTAGGGGGGAGCTACGAGCAGTACTTC
NA	TRBV6-1	NA	TRBJ1-2	CASSETDRLYGYTF	TGTGCCAGCAGTGAAACGGACAGACTCTATGGCTACACCTTC
TRBD1	TRBV6-2/TRBV6-3	NA	TRBJ2-5	CASSSPRTGQETQYF	TGTGCCAGCAGTTCCCCGCGGACAGGGCAAGAGACCCAGTACTTC
NA	TRBV15	once	TRBJ2-7	CATSRERGSYEQYF	TGTGCCACCAGCAGAGAGAGGGGCTCCTACGAGCAGTACTTC
NA	TRBV6-5	NA	TRBJ1-6	CASSYLGARNSPLHF	TGTGCCAGCAGTTACTTAGGGGCGAGGAATTCACCCCTCCACTTT
NA	TRBV9	many	TRBJ1-6	CASGQINSPLHF	TGTGCCAGCGGACAGATTAATTCACCCCTCCACTTT
NA	TRBV4-2	NA	TRBJ1-4	CASSMGGLNEKLFF	TGTGCCAGCAGCATGGGGGGACTGAATGAAAAACTGTTTTTT
NA	TRBV27	NA	TRBJ2-2	CASRRMGTNTGELFF	TGTGCCAGCCGTCGAATGGGTACGAACACCGGGGAGCTGTTTTTT
TRBD2	TRBV7-3	many	TRBJ2-1	CASSPGTGLAINEQFF	TGTGCCAGCAGCCCCGGGACTGGACTAGCGATCAATGAGCAGTTCTTC
NA	TRBV18	few	TRBJ2-1	CASSPGRVYEQFF	TGTGCCAGCTCACCGGGTCGAGTGTATGAGCAGTTCTTC
NA	TRBV5-1	many	TRBJ2-1	CATAGGPVNEQFF	TGCGCCACCGCGGGCGGCCCTGTAAATGAGCAGTTCTTC
NA	TRBV28	NA	TRBJ2-4	CAGSSPLAGQMGLVTHIQYF	TGTGCCGGCAGTAGCCCGCTCGCGGGACAGATGGGTTTGGTGACGCACATTCAGTACTTC
NA	TRBV12-3/TRBV12-4	NA	TRBJ2-1	CASSLPGLPVFF	TGTGCCAGCAGCCTACCGGGACTTCCAGTGTTCTTC
TRBD2	TRBV11-1	many	TRBJ2-7	CASSYQTSLSYEQYF	TGTGCCAGCAGCTACCAGACTAGCTTGTCCTACGAGCAGTACTTC
NA	TRBV20-1	many	TRBJ2-3	CSARRLDTQYF	TGCAGTGCTAGACGGCTAGATACGCAGTATTTT
NA	TRBV5-1	NA	TRBJ2-7	CASSLGVSSSYEQYF	TGCGCCAGCAGCTTGGGTGTGTCTTCCTCCTACGAGCAGTACTTC
NA	TRBV28	few	TRBJ2-2	CASSLAGRIPTGELFF	TGTGCCAGCAGTTTAGCGGGGCGCATCCCGACCGGGGAGCTGTTTTTT
NA	TRBV20-1	many	TRBJ2-7	CSARNYGLGTKDYEQYF	TGCAGTGCTAGAAATTATGGGCTTGGGACAAAGGACTACGAGCAGTACTTC
TRBD2	TRBV7-3	many	TRBJ2-5	CASSGTSGPQETQYF	TGTGCCAGCTCTGGGACTAGCGGCCCCCAAGAGACCCAGTACTTC
NA	TRBV7-2	NA	TRBJ2-1	CASKVAAFYNEQFF	TGTGCCAGCAAGGTGGCAGCCTTTTACAATGAGCAGTTCTTC
TRBD2	TRBV5-1	many	TRBJ2-7	CASRVAGGTSEQYF	TGCGCCAGCAGAGTAGCGGGAGGGACCAGCGAGCAGTACTTC
TRBD1	TRBV6-5	NA	TRBJ1-5	CASSLTGTGISNQPQHF	TGTGCCAGCAGTTTGACCGGGACAGGGATTAGCAATCAGCCCCAGCATTTT
NA	TRBV16	many	TRBJ1-1	CASSPGGVISFF	TGTGCCAGCAGCCCCGGGGGTGTGATTTCTTTCTTT
NA	TRBV10-3	few	TRBJ2-3	CAISGNTRTDTQYF	TGTGCCATCAGTGGGAATACCCGCACAGATACGCAGTATTTT
NA	TRBV7-2	NA	TRBJ2-2	CASSKSDGELFF	TGTGCCAGCAGCAAGAGTGACGGGGAGCTGTTTTTT
TRBD1	TRBV5-1	NA	TRBJ2-7	CASSPLTGNEQYF	TGCGCCAGCAGCCCCCTGACAGGGAATGAGCAGTACTTC
TRBD2	TRBV20-1	NA	TRBJ2-1	CSAREMGLARNEQFF	TGCAGTGCTAGAGAAATGGGACTAGCGCGGAATGAGCAGTTCTTC
NA	TRBV5-5	NA	TRBJ1-1	CASSLVPGRNTEAFF	TGTGCCAGCAGCTTGGTGCCAGGTCGGAACACTGAAGCTTTCTTT
TRBD1	TRBV20-1	NA	TRBJ1-2	CSAPTGVKVYNYGYTF	TGCAGTGCGCCTACAGGGGTTAAGGTATATAACTATGGCTACACCTTC
TRBD1	TRBV30	few	TRBJ1-6	CAWNGGTGDNSPLHF	TGTGCCTGGAATGGCGGGACAGGGGATAATTCACCCCTCCACTTT
TRBD1	TRBV20-1	many	TRBJ2-1	CSASETGSEQFF	TGCAGTGCTAGCGAGACAGGGTCTGAGCAGTTCTTC
TRBD1	TRBV6-5	NA	TRBJ1-4	CASSSTGSGANEKLFF	TGTGCCAGCAGTTCGACAGGGAGCGGGGCTAATGAAAAACTGTTTTTT
NA	TRBV20-1	NA	TRBJ1-1	CSATSTGYTEAFF	TGCAGTGCTACGTCTACAGGTTACACTGAAGCTTTCTTT
NA	TRBV18	few	TRBJ2-7	CASSPRQGVYEQYF	TGTGCCAGCTCACCGCGACAAGGGGTCTACGAGCAGTACTTC
NA	TRBV15	NA	TRBJ1-5	CATSRRGLWPQHF	TGTGCCACCAGCCGAAGGGGCCTTTGGCCCCAGCATTTT
NA	TRBV28	NA	TRBJ1-6	CASALVRDNSPLHF	TGTGCCAGCGCCTTGGTAAGAGATAATTCACCCCTCCACTTT
NA	TRBV9	many	TRBJ1-1	CASSVVISNTEAFF	TGTGCCAGCAGCGTAGTAATCTCGAACACTGAAGCTTTCTTT
TRBD2	TRBV5-1	once	TRBJ2-4	CASSPDETSGRNIQYF	TGCGCCAGCAGCCCAGATGAGACTAGCGGGAGGAACATTCAGTACTTC
NA	TRBV11-2	many	TRBJ2-4	CASSLGSGGKNIQYF	TGTGCCAGCAGCTTAGGGAGTGGTGGTAAAAACATTCAGTACTTC
NA	TRBV7-3	many	TRBJ2-7	CASSSTGGYEQYF	TGTGCCAGCAGCTCAACCGGGGGTTACGAGCAGTACTTC
NA	TRBV2	many	TRBJ2-1	CASSEYVNEQFF	TGTGCCAGCAGTGAGTATGTCAATGAGCAGTTCTTC
NA	TRBV6-1	few	TRBJ1-2	CASSTTPPNYGYTF	TGTGCCAGCAGTACCACCCCGCCTAACTATGGCTACACCTTC
TRBD2	TRBV5-1	many	TRBJ2-7	CASSGGTSGSYEQYF	TGCGCCAGCAGCGGGGGGACTAGCGGGAGCTACGAGCAGTACTTC
NA	TRBV20-1	NA	TRBJ2-7	CSASSQGSYEQYF	TGCAGTGCTAGTTCACAGGGATCCTACGAGCAGTACTTC
TRBD2	TRBV29-1	many	TRBJ2-3	CSVAEAGGRADTQYF	TGCAGCGTTGCGGAAGCGGGAGGGCGGGCAGATACGCAGTATTTT
NA	TRBV19	NA	TRBJ2-6	CASSIANSGANVLTF	TGTGCCAGTAGTATAGCCAACTCTGGGGCCAACGTCCTGACTTTC
NA	TRBV18	NA	TRBJ2-5	CASSSVPQETQYF	TGTGCCAGCTCATCGGTCCCCCAAGAGACCCAGTACTTC
NA	TRBV19	NA	TRBJ2-5	CASAAVRGETQYF	TGTGCCAGTGCAGCGGTGAGGGGGGAGACCCAGTACTTC
NA	TRBV20-1	many	TRBJ2-7	CSARKTQYEQYF	TGCAGTGCTAGAAAAACTCAATACGAGCAGTACTTC
TRBD2	TRBV12-3/TRBV12-4	NA	TRBJ2-1	CASRSGGRSSYNEQFF	TGTGCCAGCAGGTCGGGAGGGCGGAGCTCCTACAATGAGCAGTTCTTC
TRBD2	TRBV20-1	NA	TRBJ2-1	CSARRLAGRSEQFF	TGCAGTGCTAGGAGACTAGCGGGAAGGAGTGAGCAGTTCTTC
NA	TRBV7-6	NA	TRBJ2-7	CASSSRLGGPNEQYF	TGTGCCAGCAGCTCCCGTTTGGGGGGGCCTAACGAGCAGTACTTC
TRBD1	TRBV5-5	many	TRBJ1-6	CASSFMPGQGNSPLHF	TGTGCCAGCAGCTTTATGCCGGGACAGGGTAATTCACCCCTCCACTTT
TRBD1	TRBV11-2	few	TRBJ1-1	CASSQVRGQGTTEAFF	TGCGCCAGCAGCCAAGTGAGGGGACAGGGTACTACTGAAGCTTTCTTT
TRBD2	TRBV20-1	NA	TRBJ2-1	CSAIRLAGNYNEQFF	TGCAGTGCTATTCGACTAGCGGGGAACTACAATGAGCAGTTCTTC
NA	TRBV6-1	NA	TRBJ2-7	CASRNLLQWARQYF	TGTGCCAGCAGGAACCTCCTTCAGTGGGCCCGGCAGTACTTC
NA	TRBV5-1	many	TRBJ1-1	CASRMRGENTEAFF	TGCGCCAGCAGGATGCGGGGGGAGAACACTGAAGCTTTCTTT